These T cell receptor beta chains were read from a single sample in a study of T cell repertoires in cytomegalovirus infection. From the reads, TCRdb called clonotypes with MiXCR, one entry per CDR3 protein. The sample yields approximately 600,000 distinct CDR3 sequences, about 39% seen once. These receptors have no identified antigens. The source material was cultured PBMCs, sampled from culture after CMV antigen stimulation. Source of these receptors: a human donor in good health (CMV status not recorded). Some clones in this sample may be carry-over from other donors' samples. Both conserved end residues are trimmed from each CDR3.

j_gene: TRBJ2-7; v_gene: TRBV19; CDR3aa: ASSPGVLYEQY
j_gene: TRBJ1-2; v_gene: TRBV7-2; CDR3aa: ASTERGAPYGYT
j_gene: TRBJ1-2; v_gene: TRBV30; CDR3aa: AWNRGEGNYGYT
j_gene: TRBJ1-2; v_gene: TRBV6-2/TRBV6-3; CDR3aa: ASRTGSDGYT
j_gene: TRBJ2-7; v_gene: TRBV20-1; CDR3aa: SARDRGALQSEQY
j_gene: TRBJ2-5; v_gene: TRBV7-2; CDR3aa: ASSYSWETQY
j_gene: TRBJ2-7; v_gene: TRBV4-1; CDR3aa: ASSPSTGTSSYEQY
j_gene: TRBJ2-3; v_gene: TRBV5-1; CDR3aa: ASSILAGGLTDTQY
j_gene: TRBJ1-1; v_gene: TRBV6-2/TRBV6-3; CDR3aa: ASSYGDNPEAF
j_gene: TRBJ2-2; v_gene: TRBV2; CDR3aa: ASRGGPDTGELF
j_gene: TRBJ1-1; v_gene: TRBV7-2; CDR3aa: ASSPSGGLTTEAF
j_gene: TRBJ2-2; v_gene: TRBV7-9; CDR3aa: ASSSHRQITGELF
j_gene: TRBJ2-7; v_gene: TRBV14; CDR3aa: ASSQDRAGSYEQY
j_gene: TRBJ2-3; v_gene: TRBV25-1; CDR3aa: ASSEDSGGDTQY
j_gene: TRBJ1-2; v_gene: TRBV7-6; CDR3aa: ASSLVPVVDYGYT
j_gene: TRBJ1-4; v_gene: TRBV12-3/TRBV12-4; CDR3aa: ASSLNRGIGEKLF
j_gene: TRBJ1-1; v_gene: TRBV5-6; CDR3aa: ASSLARWRTEAF
j_gene: TRBJ2-5; v_gene: TRBV12-3/TRBV12-4; CDR3aa: ASSSVVAQY
j_gene: TRBJ1-3; v_gene: TRBV20-1; CDR3aa: SAPRQGLSGNTIY
j_gene: TRBJ1-5; v_gene: TRBV19; CDR3aa: ASSWVGNQPQH
j_gene: TRBJ2-7; v_gene: TRBV6-5; CDR3aa: ASSSLRQGLGYEQY
j_gene: TRBJ1-4; v_gene: TRBV25-1; CDR3aa: ASRKTGAKLF
j_gene: TRBJ2-7; v_gene: TRBV7-6; CDR3aa: ASSYGRWTGETYEQY
j_gene: TRBJ2-3; v_gene: TRBV7-2; CDR3aa: ASSLWVRTADTQY
j_gene: TRBJ1-6; v_gene: TRBV10-3; CDR3aa: AIRNRADSPLH
j_gene: TRBJ2-1; v_gene: TRBV5-6; CDR3aa: ASNRGWTSGRHEQF
j_gene: TRBJ2-2; v_gene: TRBV27; CDR3aa: ASSRFGALDTGQLF
j_gene: TRBJ2-1; v_gene: TRBV7-9; CDR3aa: ASSPAFGTVDYNEQF
j_gene: TRBJ2-5; v_gene: TRBV10-3; CDR3aa: AISESYRGETQY
j_gene: TRBJ2-7; v_gene: TRBV6-2/TRBV6-3; CDR3aa: ASVREINYEQY
j_gene: TRBJ1-1; v_gene: TRBV4-1; CDR3aa: ASTLGGGAKNTEAF
j_gene: TRBJ2-5; v_gene: TRBV11-2; CDR3aa: ASSLTSGGPYLETQY
j_gene: TRBJ1-5; v_gene: TRBV7-2; CDR3aa: ASSLGGRGPHQPQH
j_gene: TRBJ2-5; v_gene: TRBV12-3/TRBV12-4; CDR3aa: ASTRLVQETQY
j_gene: TRBJ2-5; v_gene: TRBV7-2; CDR3aa: ASSAGGGGPQETQY
j_gene: TRBJ1-6; v_gene: TRBV7-2; CDR3aa: ASSQRDRASPLH
j_gene: TRBJ1-6; v_gene: TRBV27; CDR3aa: ASSRAGRGSPLH
j_gene: TRBJ1-5; v_gene: TRBV2; CDR3aa: ASNPSPGENQPQH
j_gene: TRBJ2-1; v_gene: TRBV7-4; CDR3aa: ASSSTSLTSGRLNEQF
j_gene: TRBJ1-5; v_gene: TRBV7-9; CDR3aa: ASSLVAGGSGDQPQH
j_gene: TRBJ1-4; v_gene: TRBV14; CDR3aa: ASSRSKATGEKLF
j_gene: TRBJ1-4; v_gene: TRBV7-9; CDR3aa: ASSFGQGPNEKLF
j_gene: TRBJ1-1; v_gene: TRBV20-1; CDR3aa: SAPGQPLNTEAF
j_gene: TRBJ2-5; v_gene: TRBV27; CDR3aa: ASGAGGLKTQY